The rows below give T cell receptor beta chains drawn from one sample of a study of cytomegalovirus exposure and HLA in healthy donors. TCRdb's table, derived via immunoSEQ multiplex PCR, lists solely in-frame clones and lacks some. The repertoire holds about 90,000 clones, with around 69% as singletons. Material for sequencing was PBMCs. The receptor source for this set is a man between 25 and 39 years old in good health and CMV-seronegative. Each CDR3 is given with its conserved first and last residue. A D gene is named only where the DNA matches it firmly. Some rows mark clone size as missing; the rest say once, few, many or name a class of expanded clone.

TRBJ1-4,TRBD1,.,TRBV6-5,CASRGQINEKLFF,TGTGCCAGCAGGGGACAGATAAATGAAAAACTGTTTTTT
TRBJ1-2,TRBD1,few,TRBV2,CAGRQGVSNYGYTF,TGTGCCGGTCGACAGGGGGTCTCTAACTATGGCTACACCTTC
TRBJ2-1,TRBD2,.,TRBV4-1,CASSLFYSGSSPYNEQFF,TGCGCCAGCAGCTTATTCTATAGCGGGAGCTCCCCCTACAATGAGCAGTTCTTC
TRBJ2-3,TRBD2,few,TRBV5-1,CASSGGTSGSTDTQYF,TGCGCCAGCAGCGGGGGGACTAGCGGGAGCACAGATACGCAGTATTTT
TRBJ2-1,TRBD2,.,TRBV5-1,CASTTSGQYNEQFF,TGCGCCTCGACCACTAGCGGGCAATACAATGAGCAGTTCTTC
TRBJ1-5,TRBD1,.,TRBV19,CASNTGGEGEQPQHF,TGTGCCAGTAATACAGGGGGCGAGGGGGAGCAGCCCCAGCATTTT
TRBJ1-4,TRBD1,.,TRBV9,CASSKTGTVYEKLFF,TGTGCCAGCAGCAAAACCGGGACAGTTTATGAAAAACTGTTTTTT
TRBJ1-1,.,few,TRBV6-5,CASSYTTQGTNTEAFF,TGTGCCAGCAGTTACACCACACAGGGAACGAACACTGAAGCTTTCTTT
TRBJ2-4,TRBD2,.,TRBV28,CASSFHGRTQNIQYF,TGTGCCAGCAGTTTCCACGGGAGGACGCAAAACATTCAGTACTTC
TRBJ1-4,.,.,TRBV4-2,CASSQDGGTREKLFF,TGTGCCAGCAGCCAAGACGGAGGGACCCGTGAAAAACTGTTTTTT
TRBJ1-1,.,.,TRBV5-1,CASRGGYVNTEAFF,TGCGCCAGCAGGGGGGGGTATGTGAACACTGAAGCTTTCTTT
TRBJ1-2,TRBD1,few,TRBV6-1,CASSGPGTDNYGYTF,TGTGCCAGCAGTGGGCCAGGGACAGACAACTATGGCTACACCTTC
TRBJ2-7,.,few,TRBV7-9,CASSPQGSSYEQYF,TGTGCCAGCAGCCCTCAAGGGAGCTCCTACGAGCAGTACTTC
TRBJ1-5,TRBD1,.,TRBV4-1,CASRSSPGQELNQPQHF,TGCGCCAGCAGGTCCAGTCCGGGACAGGAGTTAAATCAGCCCCAGCATTTT
TRBJ2-5,.,.,TRBV4-1,CASSQEGWAGDLETQYF,TGCGCCAGCAGCCAAGAAGGTTGGGCAGGGGATTTAGAGACCCAGTACTTC
TRBJ1-2,.,.,TRBV6-1,CASLALNNNGYTF,TGTGCCAGCCTAGCCCTGAATAACAATGGCTACACCTTC
TRBJ1-5,.,.,TRBV7-9,CASSLEGQYSNQPQHF,TGTGCCAGCAGCTTAGAGGGACAATATAGCAATCAGCCCCAGCATTTT
TRBJ2-5,TRBD2,.,TRBV9,CASSVGLAGETQYF,TGTGCCAGCAGCGTAGGACTAGCGGGAGAGACCCAGTACTTC
TRBJ2-1,.,.,TRBV9,CASSVEGGSSYNEQFF,TGTGCCAGCAGCGTAGAGGGGGGGAGCTCCTACAATGAGCAGTTCTTC
TRBJ1-3,.,.,TRBV5-5,CASSLTDSGNTIYF,TGTGCCAGCAGCTTGACAGACTCTGGAAACACCATATATTTT
TRBJ2-3,.,.,TRBV7-6,CASSLEAGVETDTQYF,TGTGCCAGCAGCTTAGAAGCAGGGGTTGAGACAGATACGCAGTATTTT
TRBJ1-4,.,.,TRBV4-1,CASSQDISGGNEKLFF,TGTGCCAGCAGCCAAGATATTTCGGGGGGAAATGAAAAACTGTTTTTT
TRBJ1-2,.,.,TRBV2,CASVLGGRDGYTF,TGTGCCAGCGTCCTAGGGGGACGCGATGGCTACACCTTC
TRBJ2-1,TRBD2,.,TRBV6-1,CASSEGLAGGEQFF,TGTGCCAGCAGTGAAGGACTAGCGGGGGGTGAGCAGTTCTTC
TRBJ2-7,TRBD1,.,TRBV5-1,CASSARSRDRTNREQYF,TGCGCCAGCAGCGCGCGGTCCCGGGACAGAACCAATCGTGAGCAGTACTTC
TRBJ2-5,.,.,TRBV28,CASWAGKETQYF,TGTGCCAGCTGGGCAGGGAAGGAGACCCAGTACTTC
TRBJ2-7,TRBD2,.,TRBV19,CASSIASLAGAYEQYF,TGTGCCAGTAGTATAGCGTCGCTAGCGGGAGCTTACGAGCAGTACTTC
TRBJ2-7,TRBD1,.,TRBV29-1,CSAKAPGQGTYEQYF,TGCAGCGCCAAGGCACCGGGACAGGGTACCTACGAGCAGTACTTC
TRBJ1-5,TRBD1,.,TRBV6-5,CASTGGAGQPQHF,TGTGCCAGCACAGGGGGAGCAGGGCAGCCCCAGCATTTT
TRBJ1-5,.,.,TRBV5-6,CASSLRTTGNQPQHF,TGTGCCAGCAGCTTGCGGACAACCGGCAATCAGCCCCAGCATTTT
TRBJ2-1,TRBD2,.,TRBV11-3,CASSLGSGSFYNEQFF,TGTGCCAGCAGCTTGGGTAGCGGGAGCTTCTACAATGAGCAGTTCTTC
TRBJ1-2,TRBD1,.,TRBV18,CASSPDRAYANYGYTF,TGTGCCAGCTCACCCGACAGGGCCTACGCTAACTATGGCTACACCTTC
TRBJ2-3,.,.,TRBV4-1,CASSQEQGRDTQYF,TGCGCCAGCAGCCAAGAACAGGGGAGGGATACGCAGTATTTT
TRBJ2-7,.,.,TRBV30,CAWTPGLLVDEQYF,TGTGCCTGGACCCCGGGACTTCTCGTCGACGAGCAGTACTTC
TRBJ2-2,.,.,TRBV6-4,CASSDPARSTGELFF,TGTGCCAGCAGTGACCCGGCCAGGTCTACCGGGGAGCTGTTTTTT
TRBJ1-3,.,.,TRBV19,CASSISGTTGNTIYF,TGTGCCAGTAGTATATCGGGAACAACTGGAAACACCATATATTTT
TRBJ2-7,TRBD2,.,TRBV9,CASSVTGLAGDEQYF,TGCGCCAGCAGCGTTACTGGACTAGCGGGGGACGAGCAGTACTTC
TRBJ2-7,TRBD2,.,TRBV7-9,CASSLGGLANEQYF,TGTGCCAGCAGCTTAGGGGGACTAGCGAACGAGCAGTACTTC
TRBJ1-2,.,.,TRBV27,CAIGGPYYGYTF,TGTGCCATTGGGGGCCCTTACTATGGCTACACCTTC
TRBJ2-1,.,few,TRBV5-4,CASISWKGDEQFF,TGTGCCAGCATCTCTTGGAAGGGAGATGAGCAGTTCTTC
TRBJ2-3,.,few,TRBV19,CASSIRRADTQYF,TGTGCCAGTAGTATAAGACGGGCAGATACGCAGTATTTT